Included here is one TCR beta chain sequence, with context. This clone's antigen is unknown. Per-nucleotide qualities are absent, and no much larger clonotype sits a single base away. The data originate from a study of T-cell memory formation after mild COVID-19 (dated by TCRdb to the early 2020s). Looking at the study overall: Most TCR sequence clusters were specific to one of the two donors. Longitudinal TCRalpha and TCRbeta repertoire sequencing tracked T-cell clones expanding and contracting after mild COVID-19 in two donors. Two young, previously healthy adult volunteers made up the cohort, one male and one female.

The run used an Illumina NovaSeq 6000. Using 5'RACE with constant-segment primers, TCRalpha and TCRbeta cDNA libraries were constructed, with sample barcodes and unique molecular identifiers added in the process. RNA was extracted from every sample with Trizol reagent. Library amplification was performed in two PCR steps, and a second sample barcode and Illumina TruSeq adapters were introduced in the second step. Sequencing of libraries was performed on an Illumina NovaSeq with 2 x 150 bp paired-end reads. In the authors' own workflow: Demultiplexing of reads and collapsing into UMI-guided consensus sequences were performed with migec v1.2.7. With mixcr v2.1.11, UMI consensuses were aligned to TRA and TRB V and J templates and assembled into clonotypes. A clonotype was counted as expanded or contracted only when both edgeR and NoisET called the clonotype significant, with the noise models trained on biological replicates. For edgeR calls, a false discovery rate-adjusted p below 0.01 and a log2 fold-change threshold of 1 were applied. As an exploratory analysis of dynamics, max-normalized trajectories of the 1000 most abundant clonotypes were examined with PCA combined with hierarchical clustering. The CD4 or CD8 phenotype of responding clones was assigned using the separately sequenced CD4+ and CD8+ repertoires. TCRdb ran its own pipeline on the public reads, namely fastp trimming at Q25 and MiXCR clone calling, and kept in-frame beta chains. Identical CDR3 proteins give one entry, which carries the most common genes and DNA. TCRdb, not the original authors, processed these V and J calls. The sample records almost 550,000 distinct CDR3 sequences, roughly 21% of which are singletons. Around an eighth of the sample lies in the top ten.

Results and caveats for the whole study, not just this receptor: Some responding clones were found in pre-infection memory, which suggests that pre-existing cross-reactive memory T cells took part in the SARS-CoV-2 response. Only two mild cases were covered in the study, and larger cohorts including severe cases with pre-infection samples were considered necessary. From day 15 to 85, contracting clones showed balanced CD4/CD8 phenotypes, whereas a second wave of clones that expanded from day 15 to 37 leaned towards CD4+. Whether the second-wave clones peaking on day 37 were SARS-CoV-2 specific was not confirmed. Contracting CD4+ clones were found mainly in CM and EM memory subsets, while CD8+ clones were enriched in EMRA.

PBMCs were isolated by Ficoll-Paque density gradient centrifugation. Measured from the cysteine to the phenylalanine, the CDR3 is 12 residues long. Only the CDR3 region is kept as DNA, spanning 36 bases read in frame from base 1. The germline V gene provides CDR1 SGHDT and CDR2 YYEEEE. V gives up 1 base and J gives up 7 bases, and the segment between their germline ends measures 6 bases. The receptor chain draws on TRBV5-6 and TRBJ2-1; the D gene remains uncertain. Sequenced input: PBMCs or a T cell subset sorted from them (not recorded which). The receptor was derived from an adult woman who had mild COVID-19 (a few samples of this study predate the infection). The sample titles of this study are shuffled in the database, so cell type and time point are left out; the donor was told from shared clones. The DNA reads as follows: TGTGCCAGCAGCTTGATGGAGAATGAGCAGTTCTTC. This is translated as CASSLMENEQFF.